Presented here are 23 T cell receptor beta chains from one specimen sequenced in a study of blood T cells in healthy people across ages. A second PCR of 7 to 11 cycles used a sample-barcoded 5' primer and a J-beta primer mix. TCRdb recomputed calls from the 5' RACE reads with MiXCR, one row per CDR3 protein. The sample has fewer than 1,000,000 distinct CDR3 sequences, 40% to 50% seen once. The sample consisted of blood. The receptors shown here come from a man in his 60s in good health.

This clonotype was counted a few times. As DNA, the CDR3 is TGTGCCAGCAGACGGACTAGCGGGGACTACAATGAGCAGTACTTC. Protein: CASRRTSGDYNEQYF. V gene TRBV7-2 combines with J gene TRBJ2-5; 12 bases match TRBD2. V lost 6 bases, J lost 11 bases, and 13 bases stayed unmatched. The CDR3 loop spans 15 amino acids. The germline CDR1 and CDR2 sequences are SGHTA and FQGNSA.

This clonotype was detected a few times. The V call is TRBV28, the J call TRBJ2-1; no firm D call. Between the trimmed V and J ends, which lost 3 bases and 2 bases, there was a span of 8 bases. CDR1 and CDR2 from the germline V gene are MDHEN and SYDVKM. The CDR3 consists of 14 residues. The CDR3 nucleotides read TGTGCCAGCAGTTTGACGAGTACCTACAATGAGCAGTTCTTC. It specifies CASSLTSTYNEQFF.

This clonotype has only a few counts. CDR3 residues: CASRMDRAQETQYF. The CDR3 DNA reads TGTGCCAGCAGAATGGACAGGGCCCAAGAGACCCAGTACTTC. V is TRBV6-2 or TRBV6-3 and J is TRBJ2-5; TRBD1 matches at 8 bases. Germline lookup yields CDR1 MNHEY and CDR2 SVGEGT. V lost 6 bases, J lost 1 base, and 4 bases stayed unmatched. CDR3 size: 14 residues.

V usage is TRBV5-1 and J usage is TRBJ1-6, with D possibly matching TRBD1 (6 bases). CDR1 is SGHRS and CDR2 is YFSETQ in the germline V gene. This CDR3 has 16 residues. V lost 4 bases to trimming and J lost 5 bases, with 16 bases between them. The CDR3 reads CASSAGAGTDNSPLHF. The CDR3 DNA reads TGCGCCAGCAGCGCAGGGGCAGGGACCGATAATTCACCCCTCCACTTT.

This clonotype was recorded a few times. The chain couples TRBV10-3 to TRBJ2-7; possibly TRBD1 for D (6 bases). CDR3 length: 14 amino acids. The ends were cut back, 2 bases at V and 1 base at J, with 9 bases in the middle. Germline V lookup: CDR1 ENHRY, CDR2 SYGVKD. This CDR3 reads CAISEGQSSYEQYF. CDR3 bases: TGTGCCATCAGTGAGGGACAGTCATCCTACGAGCAGTACTTC.

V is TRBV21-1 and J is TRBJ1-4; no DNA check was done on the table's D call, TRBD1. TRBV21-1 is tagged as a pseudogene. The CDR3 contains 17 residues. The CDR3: CASSKVHGRQGGEKLFF. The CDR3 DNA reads TGTGCCAGCAGCAAAGTACACGGGAGGCAGGGGGGAGAAAAACTGTTTTTT.

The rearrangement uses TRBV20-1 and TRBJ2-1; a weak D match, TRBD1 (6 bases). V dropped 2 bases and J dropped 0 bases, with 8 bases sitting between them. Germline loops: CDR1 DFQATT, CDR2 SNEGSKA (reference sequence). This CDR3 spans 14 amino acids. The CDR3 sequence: CSARRQDSYNEQFF. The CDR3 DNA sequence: TGCAGTGCTAGAAGACAGGACTCCTACAATGAGCAGTTCTTC.

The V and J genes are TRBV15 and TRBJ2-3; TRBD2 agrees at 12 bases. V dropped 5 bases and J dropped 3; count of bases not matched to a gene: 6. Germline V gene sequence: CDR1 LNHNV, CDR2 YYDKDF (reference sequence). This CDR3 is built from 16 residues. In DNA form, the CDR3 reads TGTGCCACCAGCCTAAGACTAGCGGGGGAGACAGATACGCAGTATTTT. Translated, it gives CATSLRLAGETDTQYF. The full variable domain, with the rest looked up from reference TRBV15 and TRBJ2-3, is DAMVIQNPRYQVTQFGKPVTLSCSQTLNHNVMYWYQQKSSQAPKLLFHYYDKDFNNEADTPDNFQSRRPNTSFCFLDIRSPGLGDTAMYLCATSLRLAGETDTQYFGPGTRLTVL.

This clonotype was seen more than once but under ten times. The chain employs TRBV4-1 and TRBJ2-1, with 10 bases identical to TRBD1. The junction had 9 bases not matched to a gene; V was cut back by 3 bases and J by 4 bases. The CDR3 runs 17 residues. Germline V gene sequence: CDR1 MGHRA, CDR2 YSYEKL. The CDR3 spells CASSHGQGDRLYNEQFF. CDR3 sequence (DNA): TGCGCCAGCAGCCACGGACAGGGGGACCGACTTTACAATGAGCAGTTCTTC.

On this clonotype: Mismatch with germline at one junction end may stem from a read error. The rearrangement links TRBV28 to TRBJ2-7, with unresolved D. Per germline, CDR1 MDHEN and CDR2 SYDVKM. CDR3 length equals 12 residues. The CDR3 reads CAGSRTVPEQYF. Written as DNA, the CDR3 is TGTGCCGGCAGCCGAACAGTCCCCGAGCAGTACTTC. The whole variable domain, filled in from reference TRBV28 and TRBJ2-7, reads DVKVTQSSRYLVKRTGEKVFLECVQDMDHENMFWYRQDPGLGLRLIYFSYDVKMKEKGDIPEGYSVSREKKERFSLILESASTNQTSMYLCAGSRTVPEQYFGPGTRLTVT.

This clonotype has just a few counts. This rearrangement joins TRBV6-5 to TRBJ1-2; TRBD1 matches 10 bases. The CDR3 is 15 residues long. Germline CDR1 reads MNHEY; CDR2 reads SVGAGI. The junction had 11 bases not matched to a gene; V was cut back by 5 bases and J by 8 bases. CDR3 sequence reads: CASSQGQGQIDGYTF. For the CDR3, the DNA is TGTGCCAGCAGTCAGGGACAGGGGCAGATCGACGGCTACACCTTC.

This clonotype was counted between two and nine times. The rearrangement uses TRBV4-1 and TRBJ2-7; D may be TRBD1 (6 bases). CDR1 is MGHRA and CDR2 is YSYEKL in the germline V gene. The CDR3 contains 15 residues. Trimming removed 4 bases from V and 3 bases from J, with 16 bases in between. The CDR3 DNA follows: TGCGCCAGCAGCCCACTCCGGGACATCTACTACGAGCAGTACTTC. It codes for CASSPLRDIYYEQYF.

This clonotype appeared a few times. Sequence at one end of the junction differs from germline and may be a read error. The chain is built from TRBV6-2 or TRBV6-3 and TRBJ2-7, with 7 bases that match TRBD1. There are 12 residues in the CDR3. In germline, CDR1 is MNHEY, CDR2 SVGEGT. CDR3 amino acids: CASKDRLNEQYF. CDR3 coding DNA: TGTGCTAGCAAGGACAGGTTAAACGAGCAGTACTTC.

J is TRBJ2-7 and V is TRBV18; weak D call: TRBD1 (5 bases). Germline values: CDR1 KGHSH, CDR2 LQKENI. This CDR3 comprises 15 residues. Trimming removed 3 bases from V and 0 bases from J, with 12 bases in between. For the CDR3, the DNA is TGTGCCAGCTCACCGGAAGGGGTCAGCTCCTACGAGCAGTACTTC. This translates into CASSPEGVSSYEQYF.

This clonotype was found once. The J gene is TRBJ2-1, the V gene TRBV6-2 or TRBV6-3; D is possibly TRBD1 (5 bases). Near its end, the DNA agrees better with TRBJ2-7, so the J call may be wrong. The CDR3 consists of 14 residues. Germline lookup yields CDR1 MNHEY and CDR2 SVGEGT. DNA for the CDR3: TGTGCCAGCAAGCCCAGGGCCCTGTACAATGAGCAGTACTTC. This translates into CASKPRALYNEQYF.

CDR3 amino acids: CSVPGIYNEQFF. The DNA for the CDR3 is TGCAGCGTTCCAGGGATCTACAATGAGCAGTTCTTC. The chain joins TRBV29-1 to TRBJ2-1; TRBD1 is a possible D gene (5 bases). Trimming cost V 5 bases and J 3 bases, with 8 bases left between them. CDR3 size: 12 residues. Germline V gene lookup returns CDR1 SQVTM and CDR2 ANQGSEA.

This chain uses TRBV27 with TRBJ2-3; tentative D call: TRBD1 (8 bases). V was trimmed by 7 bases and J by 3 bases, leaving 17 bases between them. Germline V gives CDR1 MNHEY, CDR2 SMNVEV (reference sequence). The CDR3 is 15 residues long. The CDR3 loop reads CASNLNRGGTDTQYF. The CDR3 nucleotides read TGTGCCAGCAACCTAAACAGGGGGGGGACAGATACGCAGTATTTT.

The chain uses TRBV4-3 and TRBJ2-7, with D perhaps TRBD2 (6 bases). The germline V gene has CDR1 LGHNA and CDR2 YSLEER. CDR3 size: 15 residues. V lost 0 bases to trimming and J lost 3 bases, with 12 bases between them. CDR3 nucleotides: TGCGCCAGCAGCCAAGATGTGGGGGGTGTCTACGAGCAGTACTTC. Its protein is CASSQDVGGVYEQYF.

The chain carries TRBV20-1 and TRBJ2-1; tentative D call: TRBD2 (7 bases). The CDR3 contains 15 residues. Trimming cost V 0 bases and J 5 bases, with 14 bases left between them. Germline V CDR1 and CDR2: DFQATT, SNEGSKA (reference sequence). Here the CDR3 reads CSARDSLGGDNEQFF. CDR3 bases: TGCAGTGCTAGAGATAGCCTAGGGGGGGACAATGAGCAGTTCTTC.

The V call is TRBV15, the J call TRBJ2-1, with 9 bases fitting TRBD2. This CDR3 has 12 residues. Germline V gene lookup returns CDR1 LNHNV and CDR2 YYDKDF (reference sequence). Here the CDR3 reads CAAGGPHNEQFF. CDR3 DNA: TGTGCGGCGGGGGGGCCCCACAATGAGCAGTTCTTC.

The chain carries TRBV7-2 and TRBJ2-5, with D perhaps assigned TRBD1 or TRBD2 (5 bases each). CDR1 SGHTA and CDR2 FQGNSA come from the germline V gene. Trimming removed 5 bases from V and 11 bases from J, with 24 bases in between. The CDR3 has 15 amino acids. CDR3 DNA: TGTGCCAGCAGCCCAGCCTTCGTCGGGGCGTGGGAGCAGTACTTC. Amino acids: CASSPAFVGAWEQYF.

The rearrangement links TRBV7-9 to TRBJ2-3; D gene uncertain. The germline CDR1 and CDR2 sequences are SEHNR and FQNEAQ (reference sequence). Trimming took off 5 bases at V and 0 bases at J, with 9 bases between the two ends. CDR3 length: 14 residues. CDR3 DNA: TGTGCCAGCAGCCCTACAATGAGCACAGATACGCAGTATTTT. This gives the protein CASSPTMSTDTQYF.

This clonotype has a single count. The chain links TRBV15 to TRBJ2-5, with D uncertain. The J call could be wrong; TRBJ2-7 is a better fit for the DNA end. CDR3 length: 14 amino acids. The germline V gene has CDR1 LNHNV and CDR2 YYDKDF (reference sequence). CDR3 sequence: CATSRVPSLDEQYF. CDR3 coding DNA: TGTGCCACCAGCAGAGTCCCCAGTCTTGACGAGCAGTACTTC.